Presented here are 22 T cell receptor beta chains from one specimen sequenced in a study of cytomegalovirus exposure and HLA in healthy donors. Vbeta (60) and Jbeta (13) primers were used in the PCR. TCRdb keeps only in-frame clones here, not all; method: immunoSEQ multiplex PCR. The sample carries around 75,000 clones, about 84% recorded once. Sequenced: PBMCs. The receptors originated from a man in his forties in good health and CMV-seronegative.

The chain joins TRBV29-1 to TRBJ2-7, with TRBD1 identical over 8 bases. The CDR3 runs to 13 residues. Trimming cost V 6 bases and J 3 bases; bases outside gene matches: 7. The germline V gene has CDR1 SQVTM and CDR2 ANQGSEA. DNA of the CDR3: TGCAGCGTCCTGACAGGGGTGGACTACGAGCAGTACTTC. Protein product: CSVLTGVDYEQYF.

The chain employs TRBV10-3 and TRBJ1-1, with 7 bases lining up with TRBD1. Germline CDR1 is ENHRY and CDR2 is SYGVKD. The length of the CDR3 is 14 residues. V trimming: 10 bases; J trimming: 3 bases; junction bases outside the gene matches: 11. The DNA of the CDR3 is TGTGCCACGACCTCGACAGGGATCGACACTGAAGCTTTCTTT. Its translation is CATTSTGIDTEAFF.

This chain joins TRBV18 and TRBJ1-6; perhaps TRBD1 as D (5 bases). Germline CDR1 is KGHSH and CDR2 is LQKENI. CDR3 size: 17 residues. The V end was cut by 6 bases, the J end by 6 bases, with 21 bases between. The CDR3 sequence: CASSRVPREESNSPLHF. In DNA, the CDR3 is TGTGCCAGCTCTCGCGTCCCCAGGGAGGAAAGTAATTCACCCCTCCACTTT.

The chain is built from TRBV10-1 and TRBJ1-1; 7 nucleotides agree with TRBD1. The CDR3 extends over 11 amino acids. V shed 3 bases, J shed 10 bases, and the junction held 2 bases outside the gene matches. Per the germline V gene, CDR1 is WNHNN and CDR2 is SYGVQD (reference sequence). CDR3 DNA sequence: TGCGCCAGCAGTGAAGGGGGCAGAGCTTTCTTT. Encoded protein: CASSEGGRAFF.

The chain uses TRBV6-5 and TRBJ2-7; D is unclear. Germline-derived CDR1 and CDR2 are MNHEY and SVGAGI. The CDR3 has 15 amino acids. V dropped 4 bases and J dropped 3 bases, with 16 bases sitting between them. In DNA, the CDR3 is TGTGCCAGCAGTTTGGCCGTGGGCTCCTACTACGAGCAGTACTTC. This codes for CASSLAVGSYYEQYF.

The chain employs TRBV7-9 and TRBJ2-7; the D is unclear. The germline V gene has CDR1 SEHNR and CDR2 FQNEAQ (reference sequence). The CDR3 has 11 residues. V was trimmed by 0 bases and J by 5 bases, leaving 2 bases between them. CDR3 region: CASSLADEQYF. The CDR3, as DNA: TGTGCCAGCAGCTTAGCCGACGAGCAGTACTTC.

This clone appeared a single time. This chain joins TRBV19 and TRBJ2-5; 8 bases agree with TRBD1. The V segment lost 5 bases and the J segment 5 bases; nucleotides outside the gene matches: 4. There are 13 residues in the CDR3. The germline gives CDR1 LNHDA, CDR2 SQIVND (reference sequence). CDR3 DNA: TGTGCCAGTAGTTTGGACAGGGTGGAGACCCAGTACTTC. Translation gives CASSLDRVETQYF.

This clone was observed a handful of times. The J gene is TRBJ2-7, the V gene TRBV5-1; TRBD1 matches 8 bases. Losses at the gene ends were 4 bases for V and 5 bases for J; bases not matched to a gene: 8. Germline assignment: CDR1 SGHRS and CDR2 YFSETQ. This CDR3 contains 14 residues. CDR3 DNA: TGCGCCAGCAGCCCCCGACAGGGGCGAGACGAGCAGTACTTC. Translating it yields CASSPRQGRDEQYF. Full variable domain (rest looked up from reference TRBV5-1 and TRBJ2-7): KAGVTQTPRYLIKTRGQQVTLSCSPISGHRSVSWYQQTPGQGLQFLFEYFSETQRNKGNFPGRFSGRQFSNSRSEMNVSTLELGDSALYLCASSPRQGRDEQYFGPGTRLTVT.

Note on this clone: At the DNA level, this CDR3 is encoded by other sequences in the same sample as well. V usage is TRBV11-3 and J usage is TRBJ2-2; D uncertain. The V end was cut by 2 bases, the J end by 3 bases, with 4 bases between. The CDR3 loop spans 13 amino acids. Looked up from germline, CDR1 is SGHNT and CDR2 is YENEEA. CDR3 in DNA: TGTGCCAGCAGCTTACTAGACACCGGGGAGCTGTTTTTT. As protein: CASSLLDTGELFF.

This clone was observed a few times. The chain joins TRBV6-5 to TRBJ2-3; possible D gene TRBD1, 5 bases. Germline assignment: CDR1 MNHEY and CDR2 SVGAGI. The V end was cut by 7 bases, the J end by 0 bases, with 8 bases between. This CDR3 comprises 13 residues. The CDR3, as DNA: TGTGCCAGCAAAGGGGCTAGCACAGATACGCAGTATTTT. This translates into CASKGASTDTQYF.

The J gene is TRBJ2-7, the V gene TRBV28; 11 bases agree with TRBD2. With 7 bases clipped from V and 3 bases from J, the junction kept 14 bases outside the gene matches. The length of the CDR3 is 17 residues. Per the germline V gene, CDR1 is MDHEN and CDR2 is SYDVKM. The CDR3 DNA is TGTGCCAGCAAAACCTACGGGGGGGGGACTAGCGGCTACGAGCAGTACTTC. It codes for CASKTYGGGTSGYEQYF.

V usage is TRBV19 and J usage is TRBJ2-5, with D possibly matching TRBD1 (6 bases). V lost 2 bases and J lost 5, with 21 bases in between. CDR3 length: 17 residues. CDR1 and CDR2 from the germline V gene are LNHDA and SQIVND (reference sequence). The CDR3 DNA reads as TGTGCCAGTAGTATATTCCCCGCTGGAGACAGGTCTGAGACCCAGTACTTC. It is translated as CASSIFPAGDRSETQYF.

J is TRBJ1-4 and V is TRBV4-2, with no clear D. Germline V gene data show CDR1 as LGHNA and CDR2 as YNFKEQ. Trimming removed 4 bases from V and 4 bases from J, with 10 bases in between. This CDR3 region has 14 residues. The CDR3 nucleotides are TGTGCCAGCAGCCCCCAGGCCGTTAATGAAAAACTGTTTTTT. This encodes CASSPQAVNEKLFF.

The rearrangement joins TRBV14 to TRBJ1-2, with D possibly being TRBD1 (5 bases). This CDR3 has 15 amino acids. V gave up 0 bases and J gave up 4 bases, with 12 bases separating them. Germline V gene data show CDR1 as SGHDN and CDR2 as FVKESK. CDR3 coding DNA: TGTGCCAGCAGCCAAGATCTCAGGGTTGGCTATGGCTACACCTTC. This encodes CASSQDLRVGYGYTF.

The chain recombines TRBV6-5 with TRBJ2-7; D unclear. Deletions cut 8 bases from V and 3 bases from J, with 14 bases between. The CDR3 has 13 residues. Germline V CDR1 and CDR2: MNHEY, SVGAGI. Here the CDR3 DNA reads TGTGCCAGCGGAGTCTTCACCAACTACGAGCAGTACTTC. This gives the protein CASGVFTNYEQYF.

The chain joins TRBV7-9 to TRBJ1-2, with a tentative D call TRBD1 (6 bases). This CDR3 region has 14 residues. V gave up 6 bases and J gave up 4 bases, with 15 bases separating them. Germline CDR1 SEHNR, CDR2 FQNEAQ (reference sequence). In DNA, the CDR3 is TGTGCCAGCAGTCAGGAAGCAGGGGCCTATGGCTACACCTTC. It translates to CASSQEAGAYGYTF.

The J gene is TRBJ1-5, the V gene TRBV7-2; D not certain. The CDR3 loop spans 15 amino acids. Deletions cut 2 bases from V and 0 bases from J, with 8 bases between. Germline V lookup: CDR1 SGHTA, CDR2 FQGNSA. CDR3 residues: CASSLWASSNQPQHF. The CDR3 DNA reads TGTGCCAGCAGCTTATGGGCCAGTAGCAATCAGCCCCAGCATTTT.

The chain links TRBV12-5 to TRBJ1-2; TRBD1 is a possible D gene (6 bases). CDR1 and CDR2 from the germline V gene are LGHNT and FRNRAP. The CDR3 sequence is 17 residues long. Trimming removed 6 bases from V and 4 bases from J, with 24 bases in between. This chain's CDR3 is CASGGPGHRLRIYGYTF. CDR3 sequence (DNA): TGTGCTAGTGGGGGACCGGGACACCGTCTCCGGATCTATGGCTACACCTTC.

This CDR3 is CAWSQRDSYEQYF. CDR3 DNA sequence: TGTGCCTGGAGCCAGAGGGACAGCTACGAGCAGTACTTC. The chain is built from TRBV30 and TRBJ2-7, with TRBD1 identical over 7 bases. V lost 3 bases to trimming and J lost 3 bases; unmatched junction nucleotides: 5. The CDR3 runs to 13 residues. Germline V CDR1 and CDR2: GTSNPN, SVGIG (reference sequence).

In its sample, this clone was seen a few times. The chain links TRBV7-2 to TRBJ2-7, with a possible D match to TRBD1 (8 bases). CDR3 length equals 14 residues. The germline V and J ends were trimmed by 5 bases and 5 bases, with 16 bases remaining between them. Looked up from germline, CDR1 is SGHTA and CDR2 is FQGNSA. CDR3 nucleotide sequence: TGTGCCAGCAGCCCAAACAGGGGGGGCAACGAGCAGTACTTC. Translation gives CASSPNRGGNEQYF.

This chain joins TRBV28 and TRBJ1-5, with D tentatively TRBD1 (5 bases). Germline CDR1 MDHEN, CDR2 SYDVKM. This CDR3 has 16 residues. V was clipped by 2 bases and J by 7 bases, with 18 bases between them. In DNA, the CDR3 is TGTGCCAGCAGTTTACCGGGGGATACCAGCCGGCAGCCCCAGCATTTT. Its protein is CASSLPGDTSRQPQHF.

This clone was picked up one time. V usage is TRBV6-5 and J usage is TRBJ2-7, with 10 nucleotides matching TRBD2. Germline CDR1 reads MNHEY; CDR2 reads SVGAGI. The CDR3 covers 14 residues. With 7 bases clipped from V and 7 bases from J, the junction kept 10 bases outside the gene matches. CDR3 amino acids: CASTPSGGAVEQYF. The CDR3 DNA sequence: TGTGCCAGCACCCCAAGCGGGGGGGCCGTGGAGCAGTACTTC.